The 8 T cell receptor beta chains in this list originate from one sample, sequenced in a study of shared clonotypes between healthy human individuals (dated by TCRdb to about 2020). CD8 naive samples were obtained by positive selection for CCR7 among CD45RO-negative cells, yielding a CD45RA+CCR7+ population from which TemRA cells were excluded. The library was obtained by the immunoSEQ multiplex PCR assay. In its TCRdb copy, this immuneACCESS table keeps in-frame sequences only and misses some clones. Where compared with another copy, unresolved V genes explain less than half of these, and the others have no known cause. This sample holds about 2.1 million clones; approximately 94% were observed only once. The top ten clonotypes cover more than 1.5% of the sample. Sequencing input: naive CD8+ T cells from PBMCs. Per the publication, the cell subset or site label means: CD45RA+CCR7+. All receptors come from a man younger than 35 in good health. Some clones in this sample may be carry-over from other donors' samples.

V usage is TRBV18 and J usage is TRBJ1-2; 7 positions agree with TRBD1. The CDR3 runs 14 residues. Germline CDR1 is KGHSH and CDR2 is LQKENI. V was clipped by 6 bases and J by 5 bases; unmatched bases: 9. The CDR3 reads CASSRDRTFYGYTF. CDR3 nucleotides: TGTGCCAGCTCCCGGGACAGAACATTTTATGGCTACACCTTC.

The chain has TRBV5-8 and TRBJ2-7; 7 bases fit TRBD2. CDR1 and CDR2 from the germline V gene are SGHTS and YDEGEE. The CDR3 has 14 amino acids. After removal of 10 bases from V and 6 bases from J, the junction contained 16 bases not matched to a gene. CDR3: CAARGVSSRSEQYF. The DNA for the CDR3 is TGTGCCGCCCGGGGGGTTAGTAGTCGGAGCGAGCAGTACTTC.

The V and J genes are TRBV5-6 and TRBJ1-2, with D possibly TRBD1 on 5 matching bases. CDR1 and CDR2 (germline): SGHDT, YYEEEE. CDR3 size: 17 residues. The V and J ends lost 0 bases and 5 bases respectively, with 20 bases between them. For the CDR3, the DNA is TGTGCCAGCAGCTTGGACCCGGGACTCTTTAAAGGGTATGGCTACACCTTC. Residues: CASSLDPGLFKGYGYTF.

The chain employs TRBV9 and TRBJ2-6; D is unresolved. The CDR3 totals 13 residues. V shed 8 bases and J shed 0 bases, with 6 bases lying between them. Germline assignment: CDR1 SGDLS and CDR2 YYNGEE. The CDR3 here is CASAASGANVLTF. The DNA of the CDR3 is TGTGCCAGTGCGGCCTCTGGGGCCAACGTCCTGACTTTC.

This chain joins TRBV28 and TRBJ1-1; D unresolved. This CDR3 is 13 amino acids long. In germline, CDR1 is MDHEN, CDR2 SYDVKM. Trimming pared 5 bases from V and 1 base from J, leaving 8 bases between. The CDR3 nucleotides are TGTGCCAGCAGTCGCGCACAGAACACTGAAGCTTTCTTT. As protein: CASSRAQNTEAFF.

CDR3 nucleotides: TGTGCCAGCAGCCTGGGTGTGGGGATAAAGGTGGACGAGCAGTACTTC. This gives the protein CASSLGVGIKVDEQYF. The J gene is TRBJ2-7, the V gene TRBV5-6; no definite D call. CDR3 length equals 16 residues. V was cut by 4 bases and J by 5 bases, with 22 bases left in between. Germline CDR1 reads SGHDT; CDR2 reads YYEEEE.

The J gene is TRBJ1-2, the V gene TRBV7-6; D is possibly TRBD1 (6 bases). This CDR3 is built from 14 residues. V was shortened by 4 bases and J by 8 bases, with 17 bases between the two germline ends. Germline-derived CDR1 and CDR2 are SGHVS and FNYEAQ. In nucleotides, the CDR3 is TGTGCCAGCAGCTCCGCCCCAGGGGCTAGGGGCTACACCTTC. The encoded protein is CASSSAPGARGYTF. Variable domain in full (rest from reference TRBV7-6 and TRBJ1-2): GAGVSQSPRYKVTKRGQDVALRCDPISGHVSLYWYRQALGQGPEFLTYFNYEAQQDKSGLPNDRFSAERPEGSISTLTIQRTEQRDSAMYRCASSSAPGARGYTFGSGTRLTVV.

The chain uses TRBV6-1 and TRBJ1-1; no clear D gene. Germline assignment: CDR1 MNHNS and CDR2 SASEGT. V was clipped by 4 bases and J by 5 bases, with 8 bases between them. The CDR3 is 12 residues long. For the CDR3, the DNA is TGTGCCAGCAGTGGGGCCATAACTGAAGCTTTCTTT. Encoded protein: CASSGAITEAFF.